Presented here are 13 T cell receptor beta chains from one specimen sequenced in a study of blood T cell repertoires in COVID-19. Only in-frame clones appear in the TCRdb table, and some are missing; sequencing was by immunoSEQ multiplex PCR. The repertoire consists of 100,000 to 150,000 clones, with roughly 80% occurring once and the leading ten covering 16%. Material: peripheral blood. The source is a woman between 45 and 65 years old with acute or convalescent COVID-19.

The chain couples TRBV30 to TRBJ2-2; a weak D match, TRBD1 (6 bases). Trimming took off 4 bases at V and 2 bases at J, with 14 bases between the two ends. Germline V gives CDR1 GTSNPN, CDR2 SVGIG (reference sequence). There are 15 residues in the CDR3. CDR3 sequence: CAWKSGDSNTGELFF. CDR3 coding DNA: TGTGCCTGGAAATCAGGGGATAGTAACACCGGGGAGCTGTTTTTT.

The V gene is TRBV4-1, the J gene TRBJ1-6, with D unresolved. Trimming took 2 bases from V and 2 from J, leaving 7 bases between them. Germline values: CDR1 MGHRA, CDR2 YSYEKL. The CDR3 contains 15 residues. CDR3 sequence reads: CASSQTGAYNSPLHF. The CDR3 region has the DNA TGCGCCAGCAGCCAAACCGGGGCCTATAATTCACCCCTCCACTTT.

This clone was seen a few times. Other DNA sequences of this sample code for an identical CDR3. V usage is TRBV29-1 and J usage is TRBJ2-7; TRBD1 aligns across 8 bases. The germline V gene has CDR1 SQVTM and CDR2 ANQGSEA. Losses at the gene ends were 1 base for V and 4 bases for J; bases not matched to a gene: 9. The CDR3 consists of 15 residues. CDR3 coding DNA: TGCAGCGTTGAAGGGGGTGACAGGGGAACGTACGAGCAGTACTTC. It encodes CSVEGGDRGTYEQYF.

This clone was counted once. The chain carries TRBV25-1 and TRBJ2-2; 9 bases align to TRBD1. Germline values: CDR1 MGHDK, CDR2 SYGVNS. The CDR3 contains 15 residues. The V gene end was trimmed by 5 bases and the J gene end by 3 bases; junction bases not matched to a gene: 4. CDR3 in amino acids: CASSKRDRDTGELFF. CDR3 bases: TGTGCCAGCAGTAAACGGGACAGGGACACCGGGGAGCTGTTTTTT.

The chain links TRBV2 to TRBJ2-2, with a possible D match to TRBD1 (6 bases). Germline V gene sequence: CDR1 SNHLY, CDR2 FYNNEI. V was shortened by 6 bases and J by 2 bases, with 10 bases between the two germline ends. The CDR3 extends over 14 amino acids. In DNA form, the CDR3 reads TGTGCCAGCAGAGCCAGGGGAAACACCGGGGAGCTGTTTTTT. Protein sequence: CASRARGNTGELFF.

The rearrangement links TRBV6-6 to TRBJ2-1, with TRBD2 identical over 9 bases. Germline V gene sequence: CDR1 MNHNY, CDR2 SVGAGI (reference sequence). This CDR3 has 14 residues. With 8 bases clipped from V and 8 bases from J, the junction kept 10 bases outside the gene matches. CDR3 loop: CASVGGGGLDEQFF. The CDR3 DNA follows: TGTGCCAGCGTAGGCGGGGGGGGGCTCGATGAGCAGTTCTTC.

V usage is TRBV6-4 and J usage is TRBJ2-1; 9 positions match TRBD1. This CDR3 has 14 residues. J gave up 4 bases and V 5 bases, and 3 bases lay outside the gene matches. Germline V gene lookup returns CDR1 MRHNA and CDR2 SNTAGT. In DNA form, the CDR3 reads TGTGCCAGCAGTAGGGACAGGGATTACAATGAGCAGTTCTTC. The encoded protein is CASSRDRDYNEQFF.

The rearrangement uses TRBV29-1 and TRBJ1-2; 9 positions agree with TRBD1. The junction had 10 bases not matched to a gene; V was cut back by 6 bases and J by 2 bases. Germline V gene data show CDR1 as SQVTM and CDR2 as ANQGSEA. The CDR3 length is 15 residues. Here the CDR3 reads CSVAPGTGWNYGYTF. The CDR3, as DNA: TGCAGCGTAGCGCCCGGGACAGGGTGGAACTATGGCTACACCTTC.

The chain is built from TRBV2 and TRBJ1-2; D is perhaps TRBD1 (5 bases). Germline assignment: CDR1 SNHLY and CDR2 FYNNEI. V was clipped by 6 bases and J by 5 bases, with 7 bases between them. The CDR3 has 11 amino acids. The CDR3 bases are TGTGCCAGCAGCTCAGGGTATGGCTACACCTTC. It codes for CASSSGYGYTF. Combining the CDR3 with reference TRBV2 and TRBJ1-2 gives the whole variable domain EPEVTQTPSHQVTQMGQEVILRCVPISNHLYFYWYRQILGQKVEFLVSFYNNEISEKSEIFDDQFSVERPDGSNFTLKIRSTKLEDSAMYFCASSSGYGYTFGSGTRLTVV.

This chain joins TRBV7-6 and TRBJ2-7, with TRBD1 matching over 9 bases. The germline gives CDR1 SGHVS, CDR2 FNYEAQ. This CDR3 is built from 14 residues. V shed 5 bases, J shed 4 bases, and the junction held 6 bases outside the gene matches. This CDR3 reads CASSVGTGSYEQYF. CDR3 DNA: TGTGCCAGCAGCGTCGGGACAGGGTCGTACGAGCAGTACTTC.

This clone showed up just once. V and J are TRBV12-5 and TRBJ2-7, with 8 positions matching TRBD1. V dropped 1 base and J dropped 4; count of bases not matched to a gene: 3. The CDR3 covers 14 residues. The germline gives CDR1 LGHNT, CDR2 FRNRAP. The CDR3 protein is CASGLGQGKYEQYF. CDR3 DNA: TGTGCTAGTGGTTTGGGACAGGGGAAATACGAGCAGTACTTC.

V is TRBV5-6 and J is TRBJ2-6, with a weak D call TRBD1 (5 bases). Trimming shortened V by 1 base and J by 2 bases, and 16 bases separated the two germline ends. The CDR3 sequence is 18 residues long. Germline CDR1 SGHDT, CDR2 YYEEEE. The CDR3 sequence: CASSLLSDRPPGANVLTF. CDR3 coding DNA: TGTGCCAGCAGCTTGCTCTCTGACAGACCTCCTGGGGCCAACGTCCTGACTTTC.

This chain uses TRBV12-3 or TRBV12-4 with TRBJ1-1; maybe TRBD1 (6 bases). There are 13 residues in the CDR3. Between the trimmed V and J ends, which lost 2 bases and 7 bases, there was a span of 11 bases. The CDR3 DNA reads TGTGCCAGCAGTTTACACAGGGCCGGTGAAGCTTTCTTT. Its protein product is CASSLHRAGEAFF.